Listed below are T cell receptor beta chains from one sample, sequenced in a study of T-cell reconstitution after alpha-beta-depleted transplantation in children. TCRdb re-called the PCR reads through MiXCR, storing one row per CDR3 protein. The data contain about 360,000 distinct CDR3 sequences, 13% of them singletons. The material sequenced was PBMCs, taken from the stem cell graft. The receptors stem from a human donor who donated a stem cell graft to a child with Fanconi anemia. The CDR3 runs from the conserved cysteine through the conserved F or W. A D gene is named only where the DNA matches it firmly. Clone sizes are given selectively: once, few, many, or a class where the clone is expanded.

j_call	cdr3_length	d_call	v_call	clone_size	cdr3_aa	cdr3_nt
TRBJ2-3	13	NA	TRBV6-2/TRBV6-3	many	CASSYEEVVTQYF	TGTGCCAGCAGTTACGAGGAGGTCGTTACGCAGTATTTT
TRBJ2-1	16	NA	TRBV28	many	CASSLIGKVSNNEQFF	TGTGCCAGCAGTTTAATCGGCAAGGTCTCCAACAATGAGCAGTTCTTC
TRBJ2-1	12	NA	TRBV2	NA	CASSEMGAEKFF	TGTGCCAGCAGTGAAATGGGGGCCGAAAAGTTCTTC
TRBJ1-2	12	NA	TRBV29-1	few	CSGATGSYGYTF	TGCAGCGGGGCTACAGGGAGCTATGGCTACACCTTC
TRBJ2-5	13	NA	TRBV5-6	few	CASSLTGEKTQYF	TGTGCCAGCAGCTTGACAGGCGAAAAGACCCAGTACTTC
TRBJ2-1	14	TRBD2	TRBV24-1	NA	CATSSSGGDNEQFF	TGTGCCACCAGTTCTAGCGGGGGGGACAATGAGCAGTTCTTC
TRBJ2-1	16	TRBD2	TRBV4-2	few	CASSRLGTSGGYEQFF	TGTGCCAGCAGCCGGCTCGGGACTAGCGGGGGCTATGAGCAGTTCTTC
TRBJ2-5	13	TRBD2	TRBV12-3/TRBV12-4	few	CASRATSGSTQYF	TGTGCCAGCAGGGCGACTAGCGGCTCAACCCAGTACTTC
TRBJ2-1	14	NA	TRBV12-3/TRBV12-4	many	CASSLAINGNEQFF	TGTGCCAGCAGTTTAGCGATCAATGGCAATGAGCAGTTCTTC
TRBJ1-1	15	TRBD1	TRBV7-6	few	CASSEETGPYTEAFF	TGTGCCAGCAGCGAAGAGACAGGGCCCTACACTGAAGCTTTCTTT
TRBJ2-3	17	TRBD1	TRBV28	few	CASSSAPGQASTDTQYF	TGTGCCAGCAGTTCGGCCCCCGGACAGGCTAGCACAGATACGCAGTATTTT
TRBJ2-5	15	TRBD2	TRBV20-1	few	CSAPGTSGAPETQYF	TGCAGTGCCCCGGGGACTAGCGGGGCCCCTGAGACCCAGTACTTC
TRBJ1-1	12	NA	TRBV10-1	NA	CASSEGPYEAFF	TGCGCCAGCAGTGAGGGCCCATATGAAGCTTTCTTT
TRBJ2-5	14	NA	TRBV5-6	few	CASSLRRGQETQYF	TGTGCCAGCAGCCTACGTAGAGGACAGGAGACCCAGTACTTC
TRBJ1-1	15	NA	TRBV5-1	few	CASSLAIGAETEAFF	TGCGCCAGCAGCTTGGCGATCGGGGCTGAGACTGAAGCTTTCTTT
TRBJ2-2	19	TRBD1	TRBV11-2	few	CASSLRNRGIPANTGELFF	TGTGCCAGCAGCTTAAGGAACAGGGGAATCCCTGCGAACACCGGGGAGCTGTTTTTT
TRBJ1-6	14	NA	TRBV5-1	NA	CASSDQTGDSPLHF	TGCGCCAGCAGCGATCAGACAGGAGATTCACCCCTCCACTTT
TRBJ1-2	14	NA	TRBV4-3	NA	CASSQDTGAQSYTF	TGCGCCAGCAGCCAAGATACGGGTGCGCAAAGCTACACCTTC
TRBJ1-1	15	TRBD1	TRBV5-1	many	CASSLAGQGGTEAFF	TGTGCCAGCAGCTTAGCGGGACAGGGAGGCACTGAAGCTTTCTTT
TRBJ2-1	13	TRBD2	TRBV20-1	many	CSAILSGDDEQFF	TGCAGTGCTATACTGAGCGGGGACGATGAGCAGTTCTTC
TRBJ1-2	15	NA	TRBV14	few	CASSHEGRLDYGYTF	TGTGCCAGCAGCCACGAGGGCAGACTCGACTATGGCTACACCTTC
TRBJ1-5	14	TRBD1	TRBV27	few	CASSPGGGYQPQHF	TGTGCCAGCAGTCCAGGGGGGGGCTATCAGCCCCAGCATTTT
TRBJ1-2	13	TRBD1	TRBV28	NA	CASSIQGADGYTF	TGTGCCAGCAGTATCCAGGGGGCGGATGGCTACACCTTC
TRBJ2-6	14	NA	TRBV3-1	NA	CASSLFAGANVLTF	TGTGCCAGCAGCCTCTTTGCTGGGGCCAACGTCCTGACTTTC
TRBJ1-3	16	TRBD1	TRBV18	few	CASSPQQGNTGNTIYF	TGTGCCAGCTCACCCCAACAGGGGAATACCGGAAACACCATATATTTT
TRBJ1-2	13	NA	TRBV10-3	many	CAINPGTVDGYTF	TGTGCCATCAACCCTGGGACGGTGGATGGCTACACCTTC
TRBJ2-7	12	NA	TRBV7-2	many	CASSLWGSEQYF	TGTGCCAGCAGCTTATGGGGGTCCGAGCAGTACTTC
TRBJ1-2	16	NA	TRBV3-1	NA	CASSPQGVVLVYGYTF	TGTGCCAGCAGCCCGCAGGGTGTTGTGTTGGTCTATGGCTACACCTTC
TRBJ1-1	13	TRBD1	TRBV5-6	NA	CASSLALGQKTFF	TGTGCCAGCAGCTTGGCCCTGGGACAGAAAACTTTCTTT
TRBJ2-3	16	NA	TRBV5-1	few	CASRTGHAFRTDTQYF	TGCGCCAGCAGAACTGGACACGCCTTTCGCACAGATACGCAGTATTTT
TRBJ2-5	13	NA	TRBV4-3	NA	CASSQERWETQYF	TGCGCCAGCAGCCAAGAGCGTTGGGAGACCCAGTACTTC
TRBJ1-1	15	NA	TRBV29-1	NA	CSVGNPGLDRPEAFF	TGCAGCGTCGGAAATCCAGGGTTAGATAGGCCTGAAGCTTTCTTT
TRBJ1-6	13	NA	TRBV7-9	few	CASGSEFRSPLHF	TGTGCCAGCGGCTCTGAGTTCCGGTCACCCCTCCACTTT
TRBJ2-3	21	NA	TRBV11-2	NA	CASSLDRGGGARTWSTDTQYF	TGTGCCAGCAGCTTAGATAGGGGTGGGGGGGCGCGGACATGGAGCACAGATACGCAGTATTTT
TRBJ2-2	19	NA	TRBV28	NA	CTIDQERTSSPSNTGELFF	TGTACCATCGATCAAGAAAGGACAAGCAGTCCTTCGAACACCGGGGAGCTGTTTTTT